This is a list of T cell receptor beta chains from one sample in a study of blood T cell repertoires in COVID-19. Clones were sequenced by immunoSEQ multiplex PCR, and TCRdb holds only the in-frame ones, with some missing. The table records some 35,000 clones, 80% of them present only once. Sequencing was done on a sample of peripheral blood. Receptors were obtained from a man older than 75 with acute or convalescent COVID-19. Both conserved end residues are trimmed from each CDR3. Some rows mark clone size as missing; the rest say once, few, many or name a class of expanded clone.

clone_size | v_call | cdr3_aa
few | TRBV30 | AGQGNSGNTIY
. | TRBV11-1 | ASSPSPGTTRYEQY
once | TRBV7-8 | ASSPDRMSSYNSPLH
. | TRBV5-1 | ASSLHIGDPNEKLF
. | TRBV19 | ASSTLSRDTQY
few | TRBV6-4 | ASRARSGGDLAKNIQY
. | TRBV13 | ASSLLGVGSYNEQF
. | TRBV7-2 | ASSPGTVSIGTNEKLF
. | TRBV7-9 | ASSPWGVTTDTQY
. | TRBV11-2 | ASSLGPNEQF
. | TRBV30 | AWRRTVNTEAF
. | TRBV7-2 | ASSLIAGVSDNEQF
few | TRBV12-5 | ASGSETTYNEQF
few | TRBV28 | ASSLSDRDNQPQH
. | TRBV4-3 | ASSQDSSGRYEQY
. | TRBV7-2 | ASSLGQQETQY
. | TRBV30 | AGIGQYYGYT
. | TRBV4-2 | ASSQFQGATYGYT
. | TRBV5-4 | ASSWTGRDEQY
. | TRBV2 | ASSEALQGSNTEAF
few | TRBV6-2/TRBV6-3 | ASSYSGDYGYT
. | TRBV4-1 | ASSPRFSAATGELF
. | TRBV7-2 | ASRLAIQGSGYT
few | TRBV4-3 | ASSQDLRAGGYT
. | TRBV6-6 | ASRGQGVDEKLF
. | TRBV6-5 | ASGVQGFGSPLH
. | TRBV11-2 | ASSPTRSSYEQY